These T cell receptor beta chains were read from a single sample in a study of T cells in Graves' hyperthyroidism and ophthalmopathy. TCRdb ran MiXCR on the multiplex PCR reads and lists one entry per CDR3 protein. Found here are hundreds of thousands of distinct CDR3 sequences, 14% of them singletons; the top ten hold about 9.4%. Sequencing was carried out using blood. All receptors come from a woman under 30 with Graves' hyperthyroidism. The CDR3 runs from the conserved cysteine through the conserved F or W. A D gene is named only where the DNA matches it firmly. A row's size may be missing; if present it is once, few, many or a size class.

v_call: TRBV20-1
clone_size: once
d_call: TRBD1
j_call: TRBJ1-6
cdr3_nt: TGCGGTGCTAGACCGGGACAGGGAGGTTCACCCCTCCACTTT
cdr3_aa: CGARPGQGGSPLHF

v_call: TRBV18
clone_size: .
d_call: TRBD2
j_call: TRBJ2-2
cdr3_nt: TGTGCCAGCTCACCAACCTCGACTAGCGGGAGGAACACCGGGGAGCTGTTTTTT
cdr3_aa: CASSPTSTSGRNTGELFF

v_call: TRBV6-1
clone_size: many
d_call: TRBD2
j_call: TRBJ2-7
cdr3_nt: TGTGCCAGCAGTTATAGGAGCGGGAGCTACGAGCAGTACTTC
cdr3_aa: CASSYRSGSYEQYF

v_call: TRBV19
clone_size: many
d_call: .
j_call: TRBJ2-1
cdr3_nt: TGTGCCAGTAGTATAAACCGACAACCTCTCTCCTACAATGAGCAGTTCTTC
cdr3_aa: CASSINRQPLSYNEQFF

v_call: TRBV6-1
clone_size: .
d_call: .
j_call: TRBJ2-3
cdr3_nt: TGTGCCAGCAGACCAAGATCCGCAGATACGCAGTATTTT
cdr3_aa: CASRPRSADTQYF

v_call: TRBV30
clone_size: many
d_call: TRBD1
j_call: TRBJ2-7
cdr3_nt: TGTGCCTGGGACAGGGGCAGTGGCTACGAGCAGTACTTC
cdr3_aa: CAWDRGSGYEQYF

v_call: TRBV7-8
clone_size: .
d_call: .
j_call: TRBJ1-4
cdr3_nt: TGTGCCAGCAGCTACCGAGGAGGGGGGGATAATGAAAAACTGTTTTTT
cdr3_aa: CASSYRGGGDNEKLFF

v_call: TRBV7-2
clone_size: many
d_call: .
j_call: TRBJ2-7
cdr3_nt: TGTGCCAGCTTAGACTTTATCTCCTACGAGCAGTACTTC
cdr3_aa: CASLDFISYEQYF

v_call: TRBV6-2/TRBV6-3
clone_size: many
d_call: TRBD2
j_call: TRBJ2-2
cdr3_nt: TGTGCCAGCAGTTACTCTAGACTAGCGGGAGTGAACACCGGGGAGCTGTTTTTT
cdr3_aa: CASSYSRLAGVNTGELFF

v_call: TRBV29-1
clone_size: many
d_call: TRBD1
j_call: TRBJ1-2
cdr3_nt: TGCAGCGTTGTAACTCAGGGGGACTATGGCTACACCTTC
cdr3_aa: CSVVTQGDYGYTF

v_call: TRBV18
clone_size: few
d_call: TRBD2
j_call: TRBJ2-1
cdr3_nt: TGTGCCAGCTCACATTTAGCGGGCCTCTACAATGAGCAGTTCTTC
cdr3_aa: CASSHLAGLYNEQFF

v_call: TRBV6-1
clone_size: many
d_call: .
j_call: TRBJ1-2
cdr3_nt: TGTGCCAGCAGTTCTACGACAGGTTTCTATGGCTACACCTTC
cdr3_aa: CASSSTTGFYGYTF

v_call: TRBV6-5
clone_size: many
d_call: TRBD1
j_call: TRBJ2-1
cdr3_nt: TGTGCCAGCAGTTACACCTGGGGGACAGGGGAATACGCTGAGCAGTTCTTC
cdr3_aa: CASSYTWGTGEYAEQFF